This T cell receptor beta chain is from a study of T-cell reconstitution after alpha-beta-depleted transplantation in children. Whole-study findings and limits: Several hundred expanded graft clones reportedly supplied alpha-beta T cells about two months after transplant. T cells produced anew were the main source of T-cell counts and diversity one year after transplant. Surviving recipient T cells and thymic progenitors produced the high day-60 TCRbeta diversity seen in some patients.

Looked up from germline, CDR1 is SQVTM and CDR2 is ANQGSEA. V was pared by 6 bases and J by 3 bases, with 14 bases between. The CDR3 totals 13 residues. As concerns this clonotype: Antigen: not known.

Construction of the TCRbeta library involved unique molecular identifiers. Each CDR3 protein is one row after TCRdb ran MiXCR on the PCR reads. The sample comprises under 750,000 distinct CDR3 sequences, about 21% of which are singletons, and 14% rests with the top ten. The receptor's source is a boy younger than two who had a stem cell transplant for acute myeloid leukemia, so the T cells may come from the graft donor. The V and J genes are TRBV29-1 and TRBJ1-1; perhaps TRBD1 as D (5 bases). Material: PBMCs, mostly from graft donor cells, obtained 360 days after TCRalphabeta/CD19-depleted stem cell transplant. In DNA, the CDR3 is TGCAGCGTCCTCCAGGGACTGTACACTGAAGCTTTCTTT. As protein: CSVLQGLYTEAFF.